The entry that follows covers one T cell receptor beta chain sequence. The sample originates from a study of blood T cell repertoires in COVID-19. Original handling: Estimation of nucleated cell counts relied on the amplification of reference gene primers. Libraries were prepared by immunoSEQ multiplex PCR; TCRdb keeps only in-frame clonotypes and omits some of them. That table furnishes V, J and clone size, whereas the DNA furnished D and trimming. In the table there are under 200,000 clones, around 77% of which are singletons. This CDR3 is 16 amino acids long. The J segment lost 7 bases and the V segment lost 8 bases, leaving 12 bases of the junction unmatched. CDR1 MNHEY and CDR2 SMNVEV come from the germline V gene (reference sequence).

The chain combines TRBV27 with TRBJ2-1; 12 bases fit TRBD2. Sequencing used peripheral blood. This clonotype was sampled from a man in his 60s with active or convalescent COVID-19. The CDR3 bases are TGTGCCAGCGGCCCTAGCGGGAGGGCCGGGAGTAATGAGCAGTTCTTC. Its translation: CASGPSGRAGSNEQFF.